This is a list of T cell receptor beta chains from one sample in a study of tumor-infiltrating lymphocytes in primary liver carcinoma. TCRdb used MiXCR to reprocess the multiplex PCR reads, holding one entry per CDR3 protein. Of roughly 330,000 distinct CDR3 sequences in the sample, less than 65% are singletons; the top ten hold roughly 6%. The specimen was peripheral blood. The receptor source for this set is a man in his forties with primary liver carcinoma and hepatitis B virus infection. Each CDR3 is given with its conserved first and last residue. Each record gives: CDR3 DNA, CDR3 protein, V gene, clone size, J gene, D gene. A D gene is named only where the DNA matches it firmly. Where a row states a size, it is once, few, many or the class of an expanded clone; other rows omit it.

cdr3_nt: TGCGCCAGCAGCGGGCCATATTCAGAGCAGTACTTC
cdr3_aa: CASSGPYSEQYF
v_call: TRBV5-1
clone_size: few
j_call: TRBJ2-7
d_call: .

cdr3_nt: TGTGCCACGTTTGACAGCTCTGGGGCCAACGTCCTGACTTTC
cdr3_aa: CATFDSSGANVLTF
v_call: TRBV10-3
clone_size: few
j_call: TRBJ2-6
d_call: .

cdr3_nt: TGTGCCAGCACCTCCAGTCCCGGGACAGGGGCTGAGCAGTTCTTC
cdr3_aa: CASTSSPGTGAEQFF
v_call: TRBV11-2
clone_size: .
j_call: TRBJ2-1
d_call: TRBD1

cdr3_nt: TGTGCCAGCAGTGAAGCGTGGCAGGCCTACGAGCAGTACTTC
cdr3_aa: CASSEAWQAYEQYF
v_call: TRBV6-1
clone_size: .
j_call: TRBJ2-7
d_call: .

cdr3_nt: TGTGCCAGCAGCCCGCGATTTGGGGAGCTCCACTACAATGAGCAGTTCTTC
cdr3_aa: CASSPRFGELHYNEQFF
v_call: TRBV4-2
clone_size: few
j_call: TRBJ2-1
d_call: .

cdr3_nt: TGTGCCAGCAGTTTAGATAGCGGGAAAGGCCCAGATATGCAGTATTTT
cdr3_aa: CASSLDSGKGPDMQYF
v_call: TRBV11-3
clone_size: .
j_call: TRBJ2-3
d_call: TRBD2

cdr3_nt: TGTGCCAGCAGACACGGCAGGATTTTGTACACTGAAGCTTTCTTT
cdr3_aa: CASRHGRILYTEAFF
v_call: TRBV6-6
clone_size: .
j_call: TRBJ1-1
d_call: .

cdr3_nt: TGTGCCAGCAGCTCAGATAGGGCTCAAGTGACCCAGTACTTC
cdr3_aa: CASSSDRAQVTQYF
v_call: TRBV11-2
clone_size: .
j_call: TRBJ2-5
d_call: .

cdr3_nt: TGTGCCAGCAGTTTACGCCAAAGGGATGAAAAACTGTTTTTT
cdr3_aa: CASSLRQRDEKLFF
v_call: TRBV12-3/TRBV12-4
clone_size: many
j_call: TRBJ1-4
d_call: .

cdr3_nt: TGCGCCAGCAGTGGGACTAGCTCCTACAATGAGCAGTTCTTC
cdr3_aa: CASSGTSSYNEQFF
v_call: TRBV10-2
clone_size: many
j_call: TRBJ2-1
d_call: TRBD2

cdr3_nt: TGTGCCAGCAGAGAAGGGTTGGGGCAGTACTTC
cdr3_aa: CASREGLGQYF
v_call: TRBV2
clone_size: .
j_call: TRBJ2-7
d_call: .

cdr3_nt: TGTGCCAGTAGCTTCGACAGCTACTATGACTACACCTTC
cdr3_aa: CASSFDSYYDYTF
v_call: TRBV7-9
clone_size: .
j_call: TRBJ1-2
d_call: .

cdr3_nt: TGTGCCAGCAGCTTCGGACGAAAAGAGACCCGGTACTTC
cdr3_aa: CASSFGRKETRYF
v_call: TRBV5-6
clone_size: .
j_call: TRBJ2-5
d_call: .

cdr3_nt: TGTACCAGCAGAGGACCGACCGAGGAGCAGTTCTTC
cdr3_aa: CTSRGPTEEQFF
v_call: TRBV6-2/TRBV6-3
clone_size: .
j_call: TRBJ2-1
d_call: .

cdr3_nt: TGCGCCGGCAGCGCCGGGACCGCCAATGAGCAGTTCTTC
cdr3_aa: CAGSAGTANEQFF
v_call: TRBV4-1
clone_size: few
j_call: TRBJ2-1
d_call: .

cdr3_nt: TGTGCCAACAGCTTAGCTGTTATACAGGGATCGAACACCGGGGAGCTGTTTTTT
cdr3_aa: CANSLAVIQGSNTGELFF
v_call: TRBV7-9
clone_size: .
j_call: TRBJ2-2
d_call: .

cdr3_nt: TGTGCCAGCAGCCAAGGGACAGGTATGAACACTGAAGCTTTCTTT
cdr3_aa: CASSQGTGMNTEAFF
v_call: TRBV4-2
clone_size: many
j_call: TRBJ1-1
d_call: TRBD1

cdr3_nt: TGTGCCAGCAGCCTAAGTGCCTCGGGGACCGGGGAGAGCAAAAACGTTCAGTACTTC
cdr3_aa: CASSLSASGTGESKNVQYF
v_call: TRBV11-2
clone_size: .
j_call: TRBJ2-4
d_call: .

cdr3_nt: TGCGCCAGCAGCTTGGATCCCCTAGCGGGAGAGGACGAGCAGTACTTC
cdr3_aa: CASSLDPLAGEDEQYF
v_call: TRBV5-1
clone_size: few
j_call: TRBJ2-7
d_call: TRBD2

cdr3_nt: TGTGCCTGGAGTGGACTAGCGTGTGAGACCCAGTACTTC
cdr3_aa: CAWSGLACETQYF
v_call: TRBV30
clone_size: .
j_call: TRBJ2-5
d_call: TRBD2

cdr3_nt: TGTGCCAGCAGTTACTTGTCTAGCGGAAAACCTAGCACAGATACGCAGTATTTT
cdr3_aa: CASSYLSSGKPSTDTQYF
v_call: TRBV6-6
clone_size: .
j_call: TRBJ2-3
d_call: TRBD2

cdr3_nt: TGTGCCAGCAGCTATACACCAATGCCCCTTGACTACGAGCAGTACTTC
cdr3_aa: CASSYTPMPLDYEQYF
v_call: TRBV11-3
clone_size: many
j_call: TRBJ2-7
d_call: .

cdr3_nt: TGTGCCAGCAGCCAACAGACTGTAGATACGCAGTATTTT
cdr3_aa: CASSQQTVDTQYF
v_call: TRBV14
clone_size: many
j_call: TRBJ2-3
d_call: .